This TCR beta chain was recorded in a study of shared clonotypes between healthy human individuals. The method was immunoSEQ multiplex PCR; TCRdb's version includes in-frame clones alone and lacks a portion of them. The table has millions of clones, over 85% seen once. This CDR3 region has 13 residues. Germline-derived CDR1 and CDR2 are SGDLS and YYNGEE. Details on this clone: At one of its ends the junction is not consistent with the germline gene, which may arise from a read error.

The sequencing sample was made of naive CD4+ T cells sorted from blood. Subset reported: CD45RA+ positively selected. The clonotype originates from a young man in good health. J is TRBJ2-3 and V is TRBV9; D call uncertain. CDR3 loop: CASSGPGTDTQYF. For the CDR3, the DNA is TGTGCCAGCAGCGGGCCGGGCACCGATACGCAGTATTTT.